These 15 T cell receptor beta chains share one sample of origin, sequenced in a study of shared clonotypes between healthy human individuals. Naive CD8 cells lacked CD45RO, underwent positive selection for CCR7 and left out terminally differentiated effector memory CD45RA+ cells. TCRdb's copy holds only in-frame clones and misses some; the assay was immunoSEQ multiplex PCR. Altogether 660,000 or so clones are present, approximately 96% being singletons, with the ten largest covering roughly 0.12%. Specimen: naive CD8+ T cells sorted from blood. The source is a woman younger than 45 in good health.

This chain uses TRBV28 with TRBJ2-5; TRBD1 matches 9 bases. CDR1 is MDHEN and CDR2 is SYDVKM in the germline V gene. Trimming removed 7 bases from V and 4 bases from J; junction bases left unmatched: 16. This CDR3 is built from 17 residues. The CDR3: CASNPILADRGRETQYF. As DNA, the CDR3 is TGTGCCAGCAACCCGATTCTGGCGGACAGGGGACGAGAGACCCAGTACTTC.

The chain uses TRBV27 and TRBJ1-1, with a tentative D call TRBD1 (6 bases). Germline lookup yields CDR1 MNHEY and CDR2 SMNVEV (reference sequence). V was pared by 6 bases and J by 5 bases, with 13 bases between. The CDR3 contains 13 residues. For the CDR3, the DNA is TGTGCCAGCAGCCCAAACCAGGGGACTGAAGCTTTCTTT. The encoded protein is CASSPNQGTEAFF.

The chain carries TRBV9 and TRBJ2-3; TRBD2 matches 7 bases. V trimming: 4 bases; J trimming: 5 bases; junction bases outside the gene matches: 7. Germline-derived CDR1 and CDR2 are SGDLS and YYNGEE. The CDR3 has 14 amino acids. CDR3 DNA: TGTGCCAGCAGCCCAGCGGGAAACGGAGATACGCAGTATTTT. Amino acid sequence: CASSPAGNGDTQYF.

The V gene is TRBV5-6, the J gene TRBJ2-5; 8 bases are a match to TRBD1. Judging by the DNA end, TRBJ2-7 fits better; the J call may be wrong. CDR3 length: 14 amino acids. CDR1 is SGHDT, CDR2 YYEEEE, per germline. The DNA for the CDR3 is TGTGCCAGCAGCTGGGGGACAGGAGACTACGAGCAGTACTTC. Amino acid sequence: CASSWGTGDYEQYF.

The chain recombines TRBV28 with TRBJ2-1, with unresolved D. CDR1 and CDR2 from the germline V gene are MDHEN and SYDVKM. V lost 6 bases and J lost 2, with 20 bases in between. The CDR3 spans 17 residues. The CDR3 is CASSPPPRAVAYNEQFF. The CDR3 nucleotides are TGTGCCAGCAGCCCCCCCCCTAGGGCGGTAGCCTACAATGAGCAGTTCTTC.

This clone has only one observation. The chain couples TRBV28 to TRBJ2-3; TRBD1 is a possible D gene (5 bases). The germline CDR1 and CDR2 sequences are MDHEN and SYDVKM. Trimming left V 7 bases short and J 2 bases short, with 22 bases between. The CDR3 has 17 residues. The CDR3 region is CASTHPRVGALTDTQYF. The CDR3 bases are TGTGCCAGCACACACCCACGTGTAGGGGCCCTCACAGATACGCAGTATTTT.

This chain uses TRBV9 with TRBJ1-2, with D unclear. CDR1 and CDR2 from the germline V gene are SGDLS and YYNGEE. Trimming removed 3 bases at V and 3 bases at J, with 18 bases between. The CDR3 totals 16 residues. Here the CDR3 reads CASSAPGGKFHYGYTF. Written as DNA, the CDR3 is TGTGCCAGCAGCGCCCCGGGAGGGAAGTTTCACTATGGCTACACCTTC.

This chain joins TRBV7-2 and TRBJ2-5; TRBD1 is a possible D gene (6 bases). This CDR3 comprises 14 residues. V was trimmed by 1 base and J by 3 bases, leaving 9 bases between them. Germline loops: CDR1 SGHTA, CDR2 FQGNSA. The CDR3 is CASSLVAGEETQYF. The CDR3 DNA reads as TGTGCCAGCAGCTTAGTGGCAGGGGAAGAGACCCAGTACTTC.

The rearrangement links TRBV15 to TRBJ2-3, with D possibly being TRBD1 or TRBD2 (5 bases each). V was pared by 5 bases and J by 2 bases, with 17 bases between. This CDR3 comprises 16 residues. Per the germline V gene, CDR1 is LNHNV and CDR2 is YYDKDF (reference sequence). This CDR3 reads CATSAYQGAFTDTQYF. DNA for the CDR3: TGTGCCACCAGCGCCTATCAGGGAGCTTTCACAGATACGCAGTATTTT.

The chain combines TRBV5-1 with TRBJ1-1; tentatively, D is TRBD1 (6 bases). Trimming took off 4 bases at V and 6 bases at J, with 16 bases between the two ends. The CDR3 loop spans 14 amino acids. Looked up from germline, CDR1 is SGHRS and CDR2 is YFSETQ. In DNA, the CDR3 is TGCGCCAGCAGCCGTAGGGGGGACGGGGCTGAAGCTTTCTTT. Translating it yields CASSRRGDGAEAFF.

The chain combines TRBV28 with TRBJ2-7; D is perhaps TRBD2 (6 bases). The CDR3 totals 15 residues. V lost 4 bases and J lost 1, with 14 bases in between. Germline V lookup: CDR1 MDHEN, CDR2 SYDVKM. CDR3 bases: TGTGCCAGCAGTTCCGCCTCTAGCGTGTCCTACGAGCAGTACTTC. Residues: CASSSASSVSYEQYF.

The gene calls are TRBV28 and TRBJ1-1; D perhaps matches TRBD1 (6 bases). Trimming removed 4 bases at V and 2 bases at J, with 8 bases between. The germline CDR1 and CDR2 sequences are MDHEN and SYDVKM. CDR3 length equals 13 residues. CDR3 bases: TGTGCCAGCAGTTCCAGGGGAAACACTGAAGCTTTCTTT. Encoded protein: CASSSRGNTEAFF.

In this sample, this clone turned up a few times. The chain uses TRBV4-1 and TRBJ2-7; 8 positions agree with TRBD2. J lost 5 bases, V lost 3 bases, and 12 bases had no gene match. The V gene's germline CDR1 is MGHRA and CDR2 YSYEKL. CDR3 length: 16 residues. CDR3 sequence reads: CASSQNNRAGVNEQYF. As DNA, the CDR3 is TGCGCCAGCAGCCAGAATAATCGAGCGGGAGTCAACGAGCAGTACTTC.

V usage is TRBV7-9 and J usage is TRBJ1-5, with a possible D match to TRBD1 (6 bases). There are 15 residues in the CDR3. In germline, CDR1 is SEHNR, CDR2 FQNEAQ (reference sequence). V lost 5 bases and J 7 bases, leaving 18 bases between the germline ends. Written as DNA, the CDR3 is TGTGCCAGCAGCCCAACCGGGGTGGGGGCGCAGCCCCAGCATTTT. Translated: CASSPTGVGAQPQHF.

The chain uses TRBV27 and TRBJ2-2, with a weak D call TRBD2 (6 bases). The CDR3 spans 13 residues. Trimming pared 5 bases from V and 3 bases from J, leaving 7 bases between. In germline, CDR1 is MNHEY, CDR2 SMNVEV (reference sequence). The DNA for the CDR3 is TGTGCCAGCAGTGGACTATACACCGGGGAGCTGTTTTTT. This gives the protein CASSGLYTGELFF.